The clone carrying this T cell receptor beta chain was recorded many times. The record originates from a study of T-cell memory formation after mild COVID-19. The CDR3 length is 15 residues. Germline V CDR1 and CDR2: SGHTA, FQGNSA. V dropped 5 bases and J dropped 4; count of bases not matched to a gene: 9. In TCRdb, the 5' RACE reads were re-called with MiXCR into one record per CDR3 protein. The profile shows more than 45,000 distinct CDR3 sequences, roughly a tenth of them singletons. The chain has TRBV7-2 and TRBJ2-7; 9 positions agree with TRBD2. Material for sequencing was PBMCs or a T cell subset sorted from them (not recorded which). The TCR sequence derives from an adult woman who had mild COVID-19 (a few samples of this study predate the infection). Cell type and time point are not known. The CDR3 region has the DNA TGTGCCAGCAGCCCAGTGGGGACTAGCATATACGAGCAGTACTTC. Translation: CASSPVGTSIYEQYF.